These 12 T cell receptor beta chains originate from one sample sequenced in a study of T cell responses to AZD1222 COVID-19 vaccine. Sequencing was performed with immunoSEQ multiplex PCR; in TCRdb, only in-frame clones are kept and a portion is missing. Of 55,000 to 65,000 clones listed, roughly 80% are singletons. The sample consisted of peripheral blood, taken 28 days after the second AZD1222 dose. The receptor set was obtained from an adult who received the AZD1222 COVID-19 vaccine.

CDR3 in DNA: TGCGCCAGCAGCCAAGGGACTAGCGGGGGAGTAACCGGGGAGCTGTTTTTT. Protein product: CASSQGTSGGVTGELFF. The rearrangement joins TRBV4-3 to TRBJ2-2, with TRBD2 identical over 13 bases. The CDR3 has 17 residues. The junction had 4 bases not matched to a gene; V was cut back by 1 base and J by 5 bases. CDR1 LGHNA and CDR2 YSLEER come from the germline V gene.

The V and J genes are TRBV19 and TRBJ1-5, with a possible D match to TRBD1 (5 bases). CDR1 and CDR2 from the germline V gene are LNHDA and SQIVND (reference sequence). Trimming cost V 7 bases and J 4 bases, with 14 bases left between them. There are 14 residues in the CDR3. Here the CDR3 DNA reads TGTGCCAGTAAGGGGCAGCAGGGTAATCAGCCCCAGCATTTT. It encodes CASKGQQGNQPQHF.

This clone was detected once. The rearrangement uses TRBV18 and TRBJ2-5, with D maybe TRBD2 (5 bases). The CDR3 contains 15 residues. V shed 0 bases and J shed 5 bases, with 13 bases lying between them. In germline, CDR1 is KGHSH, CDR2 LQKENI. CDR3 region: CASSPPSLAAETQYF. The CDR3 region has the DNA TGTGCCAGCTCACCACCGTCGCTAGCAGCGGAGACCCAGTACTTC.

V gene TRBV5-1 combines with J gene TRBJ2-7, with TRBD2 as a possible D gene (5 bases). There are 14 residues in the CDR3. V lost 4 bases to trimming and J lost 6 bases, with 17 bases between them. Germline V CDR1 and CDR2: SGHRS, YFSETQ. The CDR3 nucleotides read TGCGCCAGCAGCCGCGACGGAGGTGTTATCGAGCAGTACTTC. Amino acids: CASSRDGGVIEQYF. Variable domain in full (rest from reference TRBV5-1 and TRBJ2-7): KAGVTQTPRYLIKTRGQQVTLSCSPISGHRSVSWYQQTPGQGLQFLFEYFSETQRNKGNFPGRFSGRQFSNSRSEMNVSTLELGDSALYLCASSRDGGVIEQYFGPGTRLTVT.

The chain combines TRBV18 with TRBJ1-1; a weak D match, TRBD1 (6 bases). V gave up 8 bases and J gave up 2 bases, with 9 bases separating them. This CDR3 is 12 amino acids long. The germline CDR1 and CDR2 sequences are KGHSH and LQKENI. In DNA, the CDR3 is TGTGCCAGCCGACAGGTTAACACTGAAGCTTTCTTT. This sequence encodes CASRQVNTEAFF.

The count of this clone is one. The V call is TRBV25-1, the J call TRBJ1-4, with TRBD1 identical over 7 bases. In germline, CDR1 is MGHDK, CDR2 SYGVNS. The CDR3 totals 15 residues. J lost 2 bases, V lost 3 bases, and 3 bases had no gene match. Here the CDR3 DNA reads TGTGCCAGCAGTGATCCGACAGGGACTAATGAAAAACTGTTTTTT. Translation: CASSDPTGTNEKLFF.

This chain connects TRBV18 to TRBJ2-7; D is possibly TRBD2 (6 bases). The germline CDR1 and CDR2 sequences are KGHSH and LQKENI. V gave up 6 bases and J gave up 4 bases, with 13 bases separating them. CDR3 size: 13 residues. The CDR3 spells CASSLREAYEQYF. The CDR3 DNA follows: TGTGCCAGCTCCCTGAGGGAGGCGTACGAGCAGTACTTC.

The genes are TRBV19 and TRBJ1-3, with unresolved D. Germline-derived CDR1 and CDR2 are LNHDA and SQIVND (reference sequence). The V end lost 8 bases, the J end lost 1 base, and 12 bases lay between the germline ends. CDR3 length: 14 amino acids. The CDR3 reads CASGRGVSGNTIYF. The CDR3 nucleotides are TGTGCCAGTGGGCGCGGGGTATCTGGAAACACCATATATTTT.

This clone ranks as medium-sized. V usage is TRBV2 and J usage is TRBJ2-2, with D perhaps TRBD2 (7 bases). Germline assignment: CDR1 SNHLY and CDR2 FYNNEI. V lost 11 bases, J lost 4 bases, and 11 bases lay in between. CDR3 length: 12 amino acids. The CDR3 protein is CAVRGATGELFF. The CDR3 nucleotides read TGTGCCGTCCGGGGGGCCACCGGGGAGCTGTTTTTT.

In the case of this clone: An end of the junction does not agree with germline; a read error may underlie this. This rearrangement joins TRBV7-7 to TRBJ2-5; the D gene is possibly TRBD2 (7 bases). Germline V gives CDR1 SSHAT, CDR2 FNYEAQ (reference sequence). The CDR3 loop spans 15 amino acids. The CDR3 region is CASSLGGRGQETQYF. The CDR3 bases are TGTGCTAGCAGCTTGGGGGGGCGAGGGCAAGAGACCCAGTACTTC.

V is TRBV4-2 and J is TRBJ1-1; D is unclear. Germline CDR1 is LGHNA and CDR2 is YNFKEQ. The ends were cut back, 0 bases at V and 0 bases at J, with 14 bases in the middle. The length of the CDR3 is 17 residues. CDR3 sequence (DNA): TGTGCCAGCAGCCAAGAAGATTCGGCAGGCATGAACACTGAAGCTTTCTTT. Encoded protein: CASSQEDSAGMNTEAFF.

The V call is TRBV5-1, the J call TRBJ1-4; perhaps TRBD1 as D (6 bases). In germline, CDR1 is SGHRS, CDR2 YFSETQ. V was trimmed by 4 bases and J by 0 bases, leaving 16 bases between them. This CDR3 comprises 17 residues. The CDR3 spells CASSRSGDTPTNEKLFF. Here the CDR3 DNA reads TGCGCCAGCAGCCGCTCGGGGGACACTCCAACTAATGAAAAACTGTTTTTT.